This entry describes one T cell receptor beta chain. Its antigen is undetermined. Here immunoSEQ multiplex PCR was the method, and the copy in TCRdb shows in-frame clones only, minus some. The sample records about 98,000 clones, around 88% being singletons. CDR1 is SGHRS and CDR2 is YFSETQ in the germline V gene. Between the trimmed V and J ends, which lost 0 bases and 0 bases, there was a span of 13 bases. The CDR3 contains 16 residues. This sample is drawn from a study of graft-versus-host responses after intestinal transplantation. Study-level background: Following induction with anti-thymocyte globulin, all recipients were given tacrolimus and steroids for three to four years. Study outcomes and limitations: Clonal ratios of graft-versus-host to host-versus-graft in allografts were high for patients exhibiting graft-donor T cell macrochimerism.

The sample was PBMCs, taken 255 days after intestinal transplant. The V gene is TRBV5-1, the J gene TRBJ2-7; a weak D match, TRBD2 (5 bases). This receptor was obtained from a human patient who received an intestinal transplant, so some T cells may come from the graft donor. CDR3 sequence: CASSLVTPSPSYEQYF. The CDR3 coding sequence is TGCGCCAGCAGCTTGGTGACTCCTAGCCCCTCCTACGAGCAGTACTTC.